The rows below give T cell receptor beta chains drawn from one sample of a study of shared clonotypes between healthy human individuals. Libraries were prepared by immunoSEQ multiplex PCR; TCRdb keeps only in-frame clonotypes and omits some of them. Here the sample spans 450,000 to 600,000 clones, approximately 85% being singletons. Specimen: PBMCs. The source of these receptors is a woman in her 40s in good health. Some clones in this sample may be carry-over from other donors' samples. The CDR3 runs from the conserved cysteine through the conserved F or W. A D gene is named only where the DNA matches it firmly. The listing skips clone size in some rows; elsewhere it reads once, few, many or a size class.

D gene	V gene	clone size	J gene	CDR3 protein	CDR3 DNA
-	TRBV7-2	-	TRBJ2-1	CASSFTTSSYNEQFF	TGTGCCAGCAGCTTTACTACGAGCTCCTACAATGAGCAGTTCTTC
TRBD2	TRBV7-3	-	TRBJ2-7	CASSPDSGRSYEQYF	TGTGCCAGCAGCCCGGATAGCGGGAGATCATACGAGCAGTACTTC
-	TRBV7-8	-	TRBJ2-5	CASSTPLQETQYF	TGTGCCAGCAGCACACCGTTACAAGAGACCCAGTACTTC
-	TRBV28	-	TRBJ1-2	CASRLPGGSYGYTF	TGTGCCAGCAGGCTCCCCGGGGGCAGCTATGGCTACACCTTC
-	TRBV5-1	once	TRBJ2-1	CASSLGRGGIPNEQFF	TGCGCCAGCAGCTTGGGAAGGGGTGGAATCCCCAATGAGCAGTTCTTC
-	TRBV5-7	-	TRBJ1-4	CASRGGENEKLFF	TGTGCCAGCAGAGGGGGGGAGAATGAAAAACTGTTTTTT
TRBD2	TRBV6-6	-	TRBJ2-7	CASSWDAASGGYEQYF	TGTGCCAGCAGTTGGGACGCGGCCAGCGGGGGCTACGAGCAGTACTTC
-	TRBV25-1	-	TRBJ2-7	CASSEQFPYEQYF	TGTGCCAGCAGTGAACAGTTCCCCTACGAGCAGTACTTC
-	TRBV9	-	TRBJ2-7	CASSATGGEQYF	TGTGCCAGCAGCGCCACAGGTGGCGAGCAGTACTTC
-	TRBV19	-	TRBJ1-1	CASSTSQGNTEAFF	TGTGCCAGTAGTACCTCACAGGGCAACACTGAAGCTTTCTTT
TRBD2	TRBV5-5	-	TRBJ2-5	CASSPGTSIETQYF	TGTGCCAGCAGCCCCGGGACTAGCATAGAGACCCAGTACTTC
-	TRBV4-1	-	TRBJ2-1	CASSHLAIPRYNEQFF	TGCGCCAGCAGCCACCTAGCAATCCCCCGATACAATGAGCAGTTCTTC
TRBD1	TRBV7-9	many	TRBJ1-2	CASSLLTGPNYGYTF	TGTGCCAGCAGCTTACTGACAGGGCCTAACTATGGCTACACCTTC
-	TRBV6-1	few	TRBJ1-2	CASSSPGQWYGYTF	TGTGCCAGCAGTTCCCCAGGGCAGTGGTATGGCTACACCTTC
TRBD2	TRBV29-1	-	TRBJ2-3	CSVPSGSSDTQYF	TGCAGCGTTCCCAGCGGGAGCAGTGATACGCAGTATTTT
-	TRBV30	once	TRBJ1-2	CAWSESAGYFYGYTF	TGTGCCTGGAGTGAATCGGCAGGGTATTTCTATGGCTACACCTTC
-	TRBV18	-	TRBJ2-7	CASSTGIGSPYEQYF	TGTGCCAGCTCAACCGGGATAGGGAGCCCCTACGAGCAGTACTTC
-	TRBV29-1	-	TRBJ2-3	CSVGGIGTDTQYF	TGCAGCGTCGGTGGCATCGGCACAGATACGCAGTATTTT
TRBD1	TRBV28	-	TRBJ2-7	CASSLGTGPYEQYF	TGTGCCAGCAGTCTAGGGACAGGGCCCTACGAGCAGTACTTC
TRBD1	TRBV18	-	TRBJ1-4	CASSRGQNEKLFF	TGTGCCAGCTCCCGGGGACAGAATGAAAAACTGTTTTTT
-	TRBV7-2	-	TRBJ2-1	CASSAPRREQFF	TGTGCCAGCAGCGCCCCTAGAAGGGAGCAGTTCTTC
-	TRBV30	many	TRBJ1-6	CAWSRDSPLHF	TGTGCCTGGAGTAGGGATTCACCCCTCCACTTT
-	TRBV11-2	-	TRBJ2-4	CASSPLSPGLAKNIQYF	TGTGCCAGCAGCCCCCTTAGCCCGGGACTAGCCAAAAACATTCAGTACTTC
-	TRBV14	-	TRBJ1-1	CASSQDAGYAITEAFF	TGTGCCAGCAGCCAAGATGCAGGGTACGCGATCACTGAAGCTTTCTTT
TRBD2	TRBV30	-	TRBJ2-7	CAWSGLAGGDEQYF	TGTGCCTGGAGTGGACTAGCGGGAGGGGACGAGCAGTACTTC
-	TRBV18	-	TRBJ1-2	CASSPPGSPRDGGYTF	TGTGCCAGCTCACCACCCGGGAGCCCCCGAGATGGCGGCTACACCTTC
TRBD1	TRBV13	-	TRBJ1-2	CASSFGQGDYGYTF	TGTGCCAGCAGCTTCGGACAGGGGGACTATGGCTACACCTTC
-	TRBV29-1	few	TRBJ2-7	CSVDIAGSQGEQYF	TGCAGCGTTGATATTGCCGGATCTCAGGGCGAGCAGTACTTC
-	TRBV28	-	TRBJ1-1	CASAGGTEAFF	TGTGCCAGCGCGGGTGGCACTGAAGCTTTCTTT
-	TRBV5-1	-	TRBJ2-3	CASSLLKPEDTQYF	TGCGCCAGCAGCTTATTAAAACCTGAGGATACGCAGTATTTT
TRBD2	TRBV5-4	once	TRBJ2-7	CASTLTRAGEEEQYF	TGTGCCAGCACCTTGACTCGAGCGGGAGAGGAAGAGCAGTACTTC
TRBD1	TRBV5-1	-	TRBJ1-1	CASSFPPGQGANTEAFF	TGCGCCAGCAGCTTTCCACCGGGACAGGGTGCGAACACTGAAGCTTTCTTT
-	TRBV28	-	TRBJ2-7	CASSPPGYEQYF	TGTGCCAGCAGTCCCCCGGGGTACGAGCAGTACTTC
TRBD1	TRBV5-1	-	TRBJ2-7	CASSFRDRGGEQYF	TGCGCCAGCAGCTTTAGGGACAGGGGGGGCGAGCAGTACTTC
TRBD2	TRBV5-4	-	TRBJ2-7	CASSLAGGRAYEQYF	TGTGCCAGCAGCTTGGCCGGCGGGAGGGCCTACGAGCAGTACTTC
TRBD1	TRBV7-8	-	TRBJ2-1	CASSLAQGATYNEQFF	TGTGCCAGCAGTTTAGCTCAGGGGGCTACCTACAATGAGCAGTTCTTC
TRBD2	TRBV11-2	-	TRBJ2-1	CASSLDSLAALDEQFF	TGTGCCAGCAGCTTAGATTCACTAGCGGCCTTGGATGAGCAGTTCTTC
-	TRBV9	-	TRBJ2-5	CASSAQLGTGQTQYF	TGTGCCAGCAGCGCCCAACTCGGAACCGGGCAGACCCAGTACTTC
TRBD2	TRBV9	many	TRBJ2-7	CASSLGPAGGYEQYF	TGTGCCAGCAGCCTCGGCCCAGCGGGAGGATACGAGCAGTACTTC
TRBD2	TRBV2	many	TRBJ2-7	CASASSSGGTSSYEQYF	TGTGCCAGCGCTTCTTCTAGCGGGGGGACTTCCTCCTACGAGCAGTACTTC
TRBD2	TRBV7-6	-	TRBJ2-1	CASSLGTSGYNEQFF	TGTGCCAGCAGCTTAGGGACTAGCGGTTACAATGAGCAGTTCTTC
-	TRBV30	-	TRBJ1-3	CAWSGPGRPSNTIYF	TGTGCCTGGAGTGGGCCTGGGCGGCCCTCTAACACCATATATTTT
TRBD2	TRBV11-2	-	TRBJ2-1	CASSFIAGAGNEQFF	TGTGCCAGCAGCTTTATAGCGGGAGCCGGCAATGAGCAGTTCTTC
-	TRBV5-1	few	TRBJ2-5	CASSPGEVQETQYF	TGCGCCAGCAGCCCCGGGGAGGTTCAAGAGACCCAGTACTTC
TRBD2	TRBV27	-	TRBJ2-2	CASKLGTSTGELFF	TGTGCCAGCAAACTCGGGACTAGCACCGGGGAGCTGTTTTTT
TRBD2	TRBV4-2	-	TRBJ2-5	CASGTGTSGRAQETQYF	TGTGCCAGCGGAACCGGGACTAGCGGGAGGGCCCAAGAGACCCAGTACTTC
TRBD2	TRBV7-6	-	TRBJ2-7	CASSTGLAGVEQYF	TGTGCCAGCAGCACGGGACTAGCGGGAGTGGAGCAGTACTTC
TRBD1	TRBV13	-	TRBJ1-3	CASSLDRGLSGNTIYF	TGTGCCAGCAGCTTAGACAGGGGGTTGTCTGGAAACACCATATATTTT
TRBD2	TRBV19	-	TRBJ2-5	CASSIGTSGIETQYF	TGTGCCAGTAGTATCGGGACTAGCGGGATAGAGACCCAGTACTTC